This TCR beta chain was captured in a study of shared clonotypes between healthy human individuals. Study findings and constraints: A handful of donors showed sharing of approximately 4.7% of naive CD4 clonotypes.

The CDR3 covers 15 residues. Germline values: CDR1 SGHVS, CDR2 FNYEAQ. V was pared by 3 bases and J by 6 bases, with 14 bases between. In regard to this clone: Its antigen is still unknown.

The assay was carried out at the deep level. Authors' data handling: Owing to the provision of junction-only sequences devoid of quality scores by immunoSEQ, filtering differed. The method was immunoSEQ multiplex PCR; TCRdb's version includes in-frame clones alone and lacks a portion of them. Clonal size and the V and J genes are those of that table, whereas D and trimming came from the DNA. The sample carries about 360,000 clones, around four fifths recorded once. V is TRBV7-6 and J is TRBJ1-4; tentative D call: TRBD1 (5 bases). This TCR derives from a man aged 30 to 39 in good health. What was sequenced was memory CD4+ T cells sorted from blood. Subset noted: CD45RA-negative fraction. CDR3 sequence reads: CASSLQGRSDEKLFF. The DNA for the CDR3 is TGTGCCAGCAGCTTGCAGGGCCGCTCAGATGAAAAACTGTTTTTT.